Shown below are 21 T cell receptor beta chains from a single sample sequenced in a study of T cell responses to AZD1222 COVID-19 vaccine. Generated by immunoSEQ multiplex PCR, the TCRdb table keeps only in-frame clones and is missing some. The sample contains approximately 180,000 clones, about 90% of which appear only once. This specimen consisted of peripheral blood, obtained 28 days after the second dose of the MenACWY control vaccine. These receptors originate from an adult who received the MenACWY meningococcal vaccine as a control.

V is TRBV24-1 and J is TRBJ2-4, with 9 bases that match TRBD2. Germline CDR1 is KGHDR and CDR2 is SFDVKD. The V and J ends lost 4 bases and 3 bases, in that order; junction bases with no gene match: 6. This CDR3 is built from 16 residues. CDR3 in amino acids: CATSDPSGIGKNIQYF. The CDR3 region has the DNA TGTGCCACCAGTGACCCTAGCGGGATTGGCAAAAACATTCAGTACTTC.

The gene calls are TRBV5-1 and TRBJ2-2; the match to TRBD2 covers 8 bases. V lost 3 bases, J lost 4 bases, and 11 bases stayed unmatched. The CDR3 spans 17 residues. The germline V gene encodes CDR1 SGHRS and CDR2 YFSETQ. Here the CDR3 reads CASSSEREYVGTGELFF. CDR3 coding DNA: TGCGCCAGCAGCTCAGAGCGGGAGTATGTTGGCACCGGGGAGCTGTTTTTT.

This chain joins TRBV4-1 and TRBJ2-2; 14 bases agree with TRBD2. This CDR3 has 18 residues. V lost 2 bases to trimming and J lost 0 bases; unmatched junction nucleotides: 2. Germline CDR1 MGHRA, CDR2 YSYEKL. CDR3 protein: CASSQPGLAGANTGELFF. As DNA, the CDR3 is TGCGCCAGCAGCCAACCGGGACTAGCGGGGGCGAACACCGGGGAGCTGTTTTTT.

The genes are TRBV7-7 and TRBJ2-2, with 7 nucleotides matching TRBD1. After removal of 3 bases from V and 3 bases from J, the junction contained 1 base not matched to a gene. Germline-derived CDR1 and CDR2 are SSHAT and FNYEAQ (reference sequence). This CDR3 contains 14 residues. The CDR3 sequence is CASSFDRDTGELFF. The CDR3 nucleotides read TGTGCCAGCAGCTTCGACAGGGACACCGGGGAGCTGTTTTTT.

The genes are TRBV30 and TRBJ1-1; D call uncertain. V was cut by 5 bases and J by 5 bases, with 18 bases left in between. CDR1 is GTSNPN, CDR2 SVGIG, per germline (reference sequence). This CDR3 is 14 amino acids long. The CDR3 is CAWRLRTGGTEAFF. CDR3 bases: TGTGCCTGGCGGCTCAGGACCGGAGGAACTGAAGCTTTCTTT. Based on the CDR3 plus reference TRBV30 and TRBJ1-1, the full variable domain is SQTIHQWPATLVQPVGSPLSLECTVEGTSNPNLYWYRQAAGRGLQLLFYSVGIGQISSEVPQNLSASRPQDRQFILSSKKLLLSDSGFYLCAWRLRTGGTEAFFGQGTRLTVV.

V usage is TRBV3-1 (or the pseudogene TRBV3-2) and J usage is TRBJ1-4; D uncertain. Looked up from germline, CDR1 is LGHDT and CDR2 is YNNKEL (reference sequence). Between the trimmed V and J ends, which lost 2 bases and 5 bases, there was a span of 12 bases. The CDR3 contains 15 residues. The CDR3 spells CASSQNIVANEKLFF. Here the CDR3 DNA reads TGTGCCAGCAGCCAAAATATCGTGGCCAATGAAAAACTGTTTTTT.

V and J are TRBV2 and TRBJ1-5, with D hard to call. This CDR3 has 16 residues. Trimming removed 3 bases from V and 0 bases from J, with 12 bases in between. Germline assignment: CDR1 SNHLY and CDR2 FYNNEI. CDR3 protein: CASSDLWPYSNQPQHF. DNA of the CDR3: TGTGCCAGCAGTGATTTATGGCCCTATAGCAATCAGCCCCAGCATTTT.

V and J are TRBV6-1 and TRBJ2-5; either TRBD1 or TRBD2 may fit D (5 bases each). The ends were cut back, 2 bases at V and 4 bases at J, with 17 bases in the middle. The CDR3 is 16 amino acids. Germline lookup yields CDR1 MNHNS and CDR2 SASEGT. CDR3 sequence reads: CASSESRDGFRETQYF. CDR3 coding DNA: TGTGCCAGCAGTGAATCGAGGGACGGTTTTAGAGAGACCCAGTACTTC.

In this sample, this clone turned up once. The CDR3 region is CASSGGNNEQFF. The DNA for the CDR3 is TGTGCCAGCAGCGGGGGTAACAATGAGCAGTTCTTC. The chain is built from TRBV9 and TRBJ2-1, with unresolved D. The V gene lost 3 bases and the J gene lost 5 bases, with 6 bases spanning the gap. Germline V gene data show CDR1 as SGDLS and CDR2 as YYNGEE. This CDR3 is built from 12 residues.

This clone was detected only once. This chain uses TRBV2 with TRBJ2-1; D perhaps matches TRBD1 (6 bases). CDR3 length equals 12 residues. V gave up 7 bases and J gave up 7 bases, with 11 bases separating them. Germline CDR1 SNHLY, CDR2 FYNNEI. The chain's CDR3 is CASTKTGNEQFF. DNA of the CDR3: TGTGCCAGCACTAAAACAGGGAATGAGCAGTTCTTC.

The V call is TRBV6-5, the J call TRBJ1-4; 7 bases are a match to TRBD1. CDR3 length: 15 residues. Germline CDR1 and CDR2: MNHEY and SVGAGI. The V segment lost 6 bases and the J segment 5 bases; nucleotides outside the gene matches: 9. CDR3 bases: TGTGCCAGCAGACAAATCACGGGACAGAATGAAAAACTGTTTTTT. It codes for CASRQITGQNEKLFF.

The chain has TRBV5-1 and TRBJ1-1; no reliable D call. The CDR3 runs to 14 residues. With 0 bases removed from V and 3 bases from J, the gap between germline ends came to 9 bases. Germline assignment: CDR1 SGHRS and CDR2 YFSETQ. The CDR3 nucleotides read TGCGCCAGCAGCTTGGGGGCGTTGTACACTGAAGCTTTCTTT. Translated, it gives CASSLGALYTEAFF.

CDR3 nucleotides: TGTGCCAGCAGTCTCGGACAGGACTACGAGCAGTACTTC. This translates into CASSLGQDYEQYF. The chain couples TRBV7-7 to TRBJ2-7; 7 bases line up with TRBD1. The CDR3 contains 13 residues. J was trimmed by 3 bases and V by 6 bases; bases with no gene match: 5. Looked up from germline, CDR1 is SSHAT and CDR2 is FNYEAQ (reference sequence).

This clone showed up just a few times. V and J are TRBV27 and TRBJ1-2, with D possibly TRBD1 on 5 matching bases. Germline lookup yields CDR1 MNHEY and CDR2 SMNVEV (reference sequence). With 2 bases removed from V and 8 bases from J, the gap between germline ends came to 12 bases. This CDR3 spans 13 amino acids. The CDR3 here is CASSLEGIGGYTF. For the CDR3, the DNA is TGTGCCAGCAGTTTAGAGGGGATAGGAGGCTACACCTTC.

The rearrangement joins TRBV7-9 to TRBJ1-5; 7 positions match TRBD1. This CDR3 spans 14 amino acids. With 5 bases clipped from V and 3 bases from J, the junction kept 4 bases outside the gene matches. CDR1 and CDR2 from the germline V gene are SEHNR and FQNEAQ (reference sequence). The CDR3 DNA follows: TGTGCCAGCAGCGTAGGACAGGTCAATCAGCCCCAGCATTTT. Amino acids: CASSVGQVNQPQHF.

As for this clone: Other DNA sequences of this sample code for an identical CDR3. The V call is TRBV19, the J call TRBJ1-2; tentatively, D is TRBD1 (6 bases). Trimming took 6 bases from V and 6 from J, leaving 14 bases between them. Germline values: CDR1 LNHDA, CDR2 SQIVND (reference sequence). The CDR3 extends over 13 amino acids. The CDR3: CASRITGSDGYTF. The CDR3, as DNA: TGTGCCAGTAGGATCACAGGGAGTGATGGCTACACCTTC.

This clone appeared a single time. V usage is TRBV6-2 or TRBV6-3 and J usage is TRBJ2-1, with a weak D call TRBD2 (6 bases). Germline V gene lookup returns CDR1 MNHEY and CDR2 SVGEGT. The V gene lost 6 bases and the J gene lost 10 bases, with 25 bases spanning the gap. The CDR3 is 16 amino acids. CDR3: CASSRIKGAGLPEQFF. Written as DNA, the CDR3 is TGTGCCAGCAGCCGTATTAAAGGAGCGGGCCTCCCGGAGCAGTTCTTC.

The genes are TRBV7-9 and TRBJ1-6; D uncertain. Trimming took off 3 bases at V and 9 bases at J, with 12 bases between the two ends. CDR1 is SEHNR and CDR2 is FQNEAQ in the germline V gene (reference sequence). This CDR3 contains 14 residues. Here the CDR3 reads CASSFDTLSSPLHF. Written as DNA, the CDR3 is TGTGCCAGCAGCTTTGACACCCTAAGTTCACCCCTCCACTTT.

J is TRBJ2-7 and V is TRBV10-3, with D hard to call. CDR3 length equals 12 residues. Trimming took off 4 bases at V and 5 bases at J, with 9 bases between the two ends. The germline gives CDR1 ENHRY, CDR2 SYGVKD. CDR3 coding DNA: TGTGCCATCAGTGCTGAAGCGAACGAGCAGTACTTC. Residues: CAISAEANEQYF.

This chain connects TRBV28 to TRBJ1-3; D is uncertain. The CDR3 extends over 16 amino acids. Germline V lookup: CDR1 MDHEN, CDR2 SYDVKM. With 7 bases removed from V and 4 bases from J, the gap between germline ends came to 20 bases. CDR3 loop: CASIAGGLPGGNTIYF. CDR3 nucleotide sequence: TGTGCCAGCATCGCCGGAGGGTTACCGGGAGGAAACACCATATATTTT.

The chain uses TRBV30 and TRBJ1-4, with D perhaps matching TRBD1 (5 bases). This CDR3 is 14 amino acids long. Deletions cut 1 base from V and 2 bases from J, with 8 bases between. In germline, CDR1 is GTSNPN, CDR2 SVGIG (reference sequence). CDR3 nucleotides: TGTGCCTGGAGTGGGGGGGTCACTAATGAAAAACTGTTTTTT. Translated: CAWSGGVTNEKLFF.